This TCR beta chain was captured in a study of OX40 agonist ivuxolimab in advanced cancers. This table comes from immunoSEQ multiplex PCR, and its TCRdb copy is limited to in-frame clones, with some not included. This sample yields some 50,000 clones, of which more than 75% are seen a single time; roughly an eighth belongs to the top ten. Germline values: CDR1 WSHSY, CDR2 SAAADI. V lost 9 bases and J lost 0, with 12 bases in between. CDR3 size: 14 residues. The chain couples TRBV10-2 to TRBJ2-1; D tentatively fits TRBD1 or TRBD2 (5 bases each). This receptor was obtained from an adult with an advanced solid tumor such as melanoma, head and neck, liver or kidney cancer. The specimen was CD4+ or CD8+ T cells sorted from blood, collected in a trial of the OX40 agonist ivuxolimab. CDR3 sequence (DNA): TGCGCCAGTTGGGACCCCAGCTCCTACAATGAGCAGTTCTTC. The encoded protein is CASWDPSSYNEQFF.